Sequencing of this TCR beta chain was carried out in a study of shared clonotypes between healthy human individuals. Study-wide background: For every donor, three CD4 naive, three CD4 memory, two CD8 naive and one CD8 memory plates were used.

As processed by the authors: Junction-only sequences without quality scores came from ImmunoSEQ, so filtering differed. Generated by immunoSEQ multiplex PCR, the TCRdb table keeps only in-frame clones and is missing some. D and trimming come from the DNA, and the V and J calls and clone size come from that table. The repertoire consists of about 1.1 million clones, with 60% to 85% occurring once and the leading ten covering over 0.8%. As regards this clone: What it binds is not known.

Study outcomes and limitations: Memory subsets generally showed smaller estimated richness than naive subsets did. Sharing of clonotypes among donors was expected to vary with sequencing depth.

CDR1 is SGDLS, CDR2 YYNGEE, per germline. J lost 0 bases, V lost 5 bases, and 5 bases had no gene match. The CDR3 runs 15 residues. V gene TRBV9 combines with J gene TRBJ2-1, with 7 bases fitting TRBD1. The TCR sequence derives from a man between 18 and 35 years old in good health. Some clones in this sample may be carry-over from other donors' samples. Input material: memory CD4+ T cells from PBMCs. Subset meaning: CD45RA-negative fraction. This CDR3 is CASSEGASSYNEQFF. The CDR3 nucleotides read TGTGCCAGCAGTGAGGGGGCTAGCTCCTACAATGAGCAGTTCTTC.